Sequencing of this TCR beta chain was carried out in a study of T cells after yellow fever vaccination. TCRdb fed the 5' RACE reads into MiXCR, producing one record per CDR3 protein. The sample has 60,000 to 85,000 distinct CDR3 sequences, 7.1% seen once. Study-wide results and limits: FACS-sorted repertoires might harbor abundant contaminating clonotypes from the bulk population.

Ten or more counts support this clonotype. What it binds is unknown. Sequencing was performed on CD8+ T cells sorted from PBMCs, taken roughly 5 days after the first yellow fever vaccination. The receptor comes from a man younger than 30 who received the YFV17D yellow fever vaccine.

The CDR3 loop is CASSQGQRTRPLPGELFF. The CDR3 coding sequence is TGTGCCAGCAGCCAAGGGCAGCGGACCAGGCCTCTACCCGGGGAGCTGTTTTTT. This sequence joins TRBV3-1 and TRBJ2-2, with D tentatively TRBD2 (5 bases). Deletions cut 1 base from V and 6 bases from J, with 21 bases between. The CDR3 spans 18 residues. Germline CDR1 reads LGHDT; CDR2 reads YNNKEL (reference sequence).